This T cell receptor beta chain was recovered during a study of patients and donors after allogeneic stem cell transplantation. V was trimmed by 2 bases and J by 0 bases, leaving 17 bases between them. The CDR3 is 18 amino acids. From germline, CDR1 is SEHNR and CDR2 FQNEAQ (reference sequence). Each CDR3 protein is one row after TCRdb ran MiXCR on the RT-PCR reads. The repertoire holds approximately 150,000 distinct CDR3 sequences, approximately 24% seen once, with roughly a quarter in the top ten. This clonotype was detected a few times. This chain joins TRBV7-9 and TRBJ1-3; the D is unclear. The specimen sequenced was blood, either unsorted or a sorted T cell fraction (not recorded which). The sequence was collected from a human donor who was either an allogeneic HSCT recipient or a stem cell or donor lymphocyte infusion donor (not recorded which). It is not recorded whose cells these are; they may come from a transplant donor. This CDR3 reads CASSLIGRTLYSGNTIYF. CDR3 DNA: TGTGCCAGCAGCTTAATCGGACGGACCCTCTACTCTGGAAACACCATATATTTT.